This TCR beta chain was identified in a study of cytomegalovirus exposure and HLA in healthy donors. The ends lost 4 bases at V and 2 bases at J; junction bases unmatched: 10. Germline CDR1 and CDR2: SGHTA and FQGTGA. CDR3 length equals 16 residues. With 60 Vbeta and 13 Jbeta primers, the PCR was carried out. Libraries were prepared by immunoSEQ multiplex PCR; TCRdb keeps only in-frame clonotypes and omits some of them. The repertoire holds roughly 180,000 clones, with approximately 83% as singletons. Nominal health characterized the donors when sampled, though unrecorded immune exposures were likely.

The sequence was obtained from a man in his late teens or twenties in good health and CMV-seropositive. The sequencing sample was made of PBMCs. The chain couples TRBV7-3 to TRBJ1-2; 7 bases match TRBD1. The CDR3 bases are TGTGCCAGCAGCTACCGGACAGGAACAGCAAACTATGGCTACACCTTC. This encodes CASSYRTGTANYGYTF. The full variable domain, in which reference TRBV7-3 and TRBJ1-2 provide the parts outside the CDR3, is GAGVSQTPSNKVTEKGKYVELRCDPISGHTALYWYRQSLGQGPEFLIYFQGTGAADDSGLPNDRFFAVRPEGSVSTLKIQRTERGDSAVYLCASSYRTGTANYGYTFGSGTRLTVV.